One and the same sample provided the 8 T cell receptor beta chains below, sequenced in a study of shared clonotypes between healthy human individuals. This table comes from immunoSEQ multiplex PCR, and its TCRdb copy is limited to in-frame clones, with some not included. The table lists roughly 700,000 clones, 90% of them singletons. Sequenced material: memory CD8+ T cells from PBMCs. This sample's subset: CD45RO+ cells pooled with CCR7-negative TemRA cells. These receptor sequences come from a man between 18 and 29 years old in good health. Some clones in this sample may be carry-over from other donors' samples.

The V call is TRBV21-1, the J call TRBJ1-5. TRBV21-1 represents a pseudogene. The CDR3 spans 15 residues. CDR3 DNA: TGTGCCAGCAGCAAGACGAAACATAGCAATCAGCCCCAGCATTTT. Amino acids: CASSKTKHSNQPQHF.

The V gene is TRBV29-1, the J gene TRBJ2-7; TRBD1 is a possible D gene (5 bases). The CDR3 sequence is 13 residues long. V lost 6 bases, J lost 4 bases, and 16 bases lay in between. The V gene's germline CDR1 is SQVTM and CDR2 ANQGSEA. CDR3 sequence (DNA): TGCAGCGTCGCGACAGCTACCATTTACGAGCAGTACTTC. Protein: CSVATATIYEQYF.

V usage is TRBV9 and J usage is TRBJ2-7; D remains ambiguous. Germline V gene lookup returns CDR1 SGDLS and CDR2 YYNGEE. Trimming removed 0 bases from V and 4 bases from J, with 14 bases in between. The CDR3 runs 15 residues. CDR3 nucleotides: TGTGCCAGCAGCGTAGAAGCCAAAACGTCTTACGAGCAGTACTTC. Residues: CASSVEAKTSYEQYF.

The chain recombines TRBV27 with TRBJ2-3; TRBD1 is a possible D gene (6 bases). The CDR3 spans 15 residues. The V gene lost 10 bases and the J gene lost 3 bases, with 20 bases spanning the gap. CDR1 is MNHEY, CDR2 SMNVEV, per germline (reference sequence). The CDR3 region is CATQVGTGLTDTQYF. The DNA of the CDR3 is TGTGCCACACAAGTGGGTACAGGGTTAACAGATACGCAGTATTTT.

The chain uses TRBV10-3 and TRBJ2-7; 8 bases fit TRBD1. V trimming: 2 bases; J trimming: 2 bases; junction bases outside the gene matches: 8. The CDR3 extends over 16 amino acids. Germline CDR1 ENHRY, CDR2 SYGVKD. CDR3 amino acids: CAISEPGQGATYEQYF. The CDR3 region has the DNA TGTGCCATCAGTGAGCCGGGGCAGGGGGCCACCTACGAGCAGTACTTC.

This clone was picked up one time. The chain uses TRBV27 and TRBJ2-2; D gene unclear. V dropped 7 bases and J dropped 1 base, with 7 bases sitting between them. This CDR3 region has 13 residues. Germline assignment: CDR1 MNHEY and CDR2 SMNVEV (reference sequence). CDR3 DNA: TGTGCCAGCACCGACCTGAACACCGGGGAGCTGTTTTTT. It encodes CASTDLNTGELFF.

CDR3 coding DNA: TGTGCCAGCATCCCCCTCCGACCCTCCGAGCGTTCCGGGGAGCTGTTTTTT. This sequence encodes CASIPLRPSERSGELFF. V usage is TRBV6-9 and J usage is TRBJ2-2, with no clear D. The CDR3 loop spans 17 amino acids. From germline, CDR1 is MNHGY and CDR2 SVAAGI. V was shortened by 7 bases and J by 6 bases, with 24 bases between the two germline ends.

The chain carries TRBV4-2 and TRBJ2-1; TRBD2 aligns across 10 bases. V trimming: 4 bases; J trimming: 8 bases; junction bases outside the gene matches: 5. CDR3 size: 14 residues. Germline CDR1 LGHNA, CDR2 YNFKEQ. In nucleotides, the CDR3 is TGTGCCAGCAGCCCTAGCGGGGGAACCGATGAGCAGTTCTTC. It is translated as CASSPSGGTDEQFF.